A single sample is the source of the 30 T cell receptor beta chains below, sequenced in a study of blood T cell repertoires in COVID-19. The repertoire was sequenced with immunoSEQ multiplex PCR; TCRdb's copy has only in-frame clones and lacks some. The sample yields about 140,000 clones, approximately 79% seen once. Sequenced material: peripheral blood. All receptors come from a man aged 60 to 69 with acute or convalescent COVID-19.

The chain carries TRBV15 and TRBJ1-2; 8 nucleotides match TRBD1. The germline V gene encodes CDR1 LNHNV and CDR2 YYDKDF (reference sequence). CDR3 length: 13 amino acids. The ends lost 0 bases at V and 8 bases at J; junction bases unmatched: 2. Here the CDR3 reads CATSRDGQGGYTF. In DNA, the CDR3 is TGTGCCACCAGCAGAGACGGACAGGGAGGCTACACCTTC.

This clone has a single count. The chain joins TRBV30 to TRBJ2-1; D possibly corresponds to TRBD2 (6 bases). The V and J ends lost 5 bases and 9 bases respectively, with 14 bases between them. The CDR3 spans 12 residues. Germline-derived CDR1 and CDR2 are GTSNPN and SVGIG (reference sequence). CDR3 coding DNA: TGTGCCTGGTCTGGAGGGTGGGCTGAGCAGTTCTTC. As protein: CAWSGGWAEQFF.

This clone was recorded a few times. The chain couples TRBV27 to TRBJ1-2; D gene ambiguous. V lost 8 bases to trimming and J lost 6 bases, with 13 bases between them. Germline V CDR1 and CDR2: MNHEY, SMNVEV (reference sequence). This CDR3 region has 12 residues. CDR3 DNA: TGTGCCAGCGGGCAAGACATACATGGCTACACCTTC. Translated, it gives CASGQDIHGYTF.

The rearrangement links TRBV9 to TRBJ1-2, with D hard to call. The CDR3 contains 13 residues. Trimming shortened V by 3 bases and J by 4 bases, and 10 bases separated the two germline ends. Germline loops: CDR1 SGDLS, CDR2 YYNGEE. CDR3 DNA sequence: TGTGCCAGCAGCGCCCCACAGATCTATGGCTACACCTTC. Translation gives CASSAPQIYGYTF.

The chain uses TRBV11-1 and TRBJ2-7, with D possibly TRBD1 on 6 matching bases. Trimming took 0 bases from V and 3 from J, leaving 12 bases between them. This CDR3 region has 15 residues. Germline lookup yields CDR1 SGHAT and CDR2 FQDESV (reference sequence). CDR3 sequence reads: CASSLAQGKHYEQYF. For the CDR3, the DNA is TGTGCCAGCAGCTTAGCTCAGGGGAAACACTACGAGCAGTACTTC.

The chain combines TRBV2 with TRBJ2-2; TRBD2 might be the D (5 bases). The germline V gene encodes CDR1 SNHLY and CDR2 FYNNEI. The CDR3 is 15 amino acids. With 3 bases removed from V and 4 bases from J, the gap between germline ends came to 12 bases. CDR3 coding DNA: TGTGCCAGCAGTGAGGCCGAGGGTACCACCGGGGAGCTGTTTTTT. This gives the protein CASSEAEGTTGELFF.

The chain recombines TRBV7-9 with TRBJ1-1, with D possibly TRBD1 on 5 matching bases. This CDR3 spans 12 amino acids. Trimming cost V 4 bases and J 4 bases, with 7 bases left between them. Germline CDR1 and CDR2: SEHNR and FQNEAQ (reference sequence). CDR3 bases: TGTGCCAGCAGCTGGGGCGGCACTGAAGCTTTCTTT. This gives the protein CASSWGGTEAFF.

The chain uses TRBV19 and TRBJ1-1, with unresolved D. Germline V gene data show CDR1 as LNHDA and CDR2 as SQIVND (reference sequence). The CDR3 has 14 amino acids. V lost 3 bases, J lost 6 bases, and 14 bases lay in between. The CDR3 sequence: CASSMPAGLAEAFF. The CDR3 DNA is TGTGCCAGTAGTATGCCTGCGGGTTTGGCTGAAGCTTTCTTT.

This chain connects TRBV28 to TRBJ1-4; D is uncertain. This CDR3 has 14 residues. The germline CDR1 and CDR2 sequences are MDHEN and SYDVKM. Between the trimmed V and J ends, which lost 6 bases and 3 bases, there was a span of 11 bases. The CDR3 coding sequence is TGTGCCAGCAGGGTTGGAGGGCCTAATGAAAAACTGTTTTTT. This codes for CASRVGGPNEKLFF.

The V call is TRBV7-9, the J call TRBJ2-2; 11 bases agree with TRBD2. The ends lost 1 base at V and 5 bases at J; junction bases unmatched: 6. Germline loops: CDR1 SEHNR, CDR2 FQNEAQ (reference sequence). The CDR3 runs to 17 residues. CDR3 sequence: CASSLGLAGGDTGELFF. CDR3 sequence (DNA): TGTGCCAGCAGCTTAGGGCTAGCGGGAGGTGATACCGGGGAGCTGTTTTTT.

The V call is TRBV6-2 or TRBV6-3, the J call TRBJ2-6, with D maybe TRBD1 (6 bases). Trimming stripped 6 bases from V and 11 bases from J, with 17 bases between. The CDR3 has 14 amino acids. CDR1 is MNHEY, CDR2 SVGEGT, per germline. CDR3 DNA sequence: TGTGCCAGCAGCCGACCAGGGGCGAAGGACGTCCTGACTTTC. Its protein is CASSRPGAKDVLTF.

V and J are TRBV19 and TRBJ2-7, with 9 bases fitting TRBD1. Germline assignment: CDR1 LNHDA and CDR2 SQIVND (reference sequence). V lost 3 bases, J lost 2 bases, and 5 bases stayed unmatched. This CDR3 comprises 15 residues. The CDR3: CASSIPGQGPYEQYF. Written as DNA, the CDR3 is TGTGCCAGTAGTATCCCGGGACAGGGCCCCTACGAGCAGTACTTC.

The genes are TRBV5-1 and TRBJ2-3, with 13 bases matching TRBD2. With V trimmed by 4 bases and J by 6 bases, 5 bases remained unmatched. Germline-derived CDR1 and CDR2 are SGHRS and YFSETQ. There are 15 residues in the CDR3. This chain's CDR3 is CASSPGLAGTDTQYF. CDR3 nucleotide sequence: TGCGCCAGCAGCCCGGGACTAGCGGGAACCGATACGCAGTATTTT. The whole variable domain, remainder taken from reference TRBV5-1 and TRBJ2-3, is KAGVTQTPRYLIKTRGQQVTLSCSPISGHRSVSWYQQTPGQGLQFLFEYFSETQRNKGNFPGRFSGRQFSNSRSEMNVSTLELGDSALYLCASSPGLAGTDTQYFGPGTRLTVL.

This chain connects TRBV6-1 to TRBJ2-1, with D maybe TRBD2 (5 bases). The V end lost 3 bases, the J end lost 3 bases, and 15 bases lay between the germline ends. In germline, CDR1 is MNHNS, CDR2 SASEGT. The CDR3 runs 16 residues. The CDR3 region is CASSDGLAGGYNEQFF. Written as DNA, the CDR3 is TGTGCCAGCAGTGATGGACTCGCCGGTGGCTACAATGAGCAGTTCTTC.

V is TRBV6-2 or TRBV6-3 and J is TRBJ1-2; 7 bases align to TRBD1. This CDR3 contains 16 residues. The germline CDR1 and CDR2 sequences are MNHEY and SVGEGT. With 4 bases clipped from V and 6 bases from J, the junction kept 14 bases outside the gene matches. Here the CDR3 DNA reads TGTGCCAGCAGTTCGAGAGGACAGGCTCGCCACCATGGCTACACCTTC. Translating gives CASSSRGQARHHGYTF.

This chain connects TRBV6-2 or TRBV6-3 to TRBJ2-3, with D possibly matching TRBD2 (7 bases). V gave up 4 bases and J gave up 9 bases, with 11 bases separating them. This CDR3 spans 12 amino acids. Germline values: CDR1 MNHEY, CDR2 SVGEGT. The chain's CDR3 is CASSLEGGTQYF. In nucleotides, the CDR3 is TGTGCCAGCAGTTTAGAGGGGGGGACGCAGTATTTT.

V and J are TRBV20-1 and TRBJ2-5; 7 positions match TRBD1. The CDR3 has 11 residues. Germline CDR1 and CDR2: DFQATT and SNEGSKA (reference sequence). With 8 bases clipped from V and 5 bases from J, the junction kept 5 bases outside the gene matches. DNA for the CDR3: TGCAGTTTCTACAGGGGTGAGACCCAGTACTTC. Protein product: CSFYRGETQYF.

This clone has only a few counts. The chain carries TRBV19 and TRBJ1-1, with D hard to call. Trimming took 6 bases from V and 4 from J, leaving 15 bases between them. The CDR3 is made up of 14 amino acids. The V gene's germline CDR1 is LNHDA and CDR2 SQIVND (reference sequence). The CDR3 coding sequence is TGTGCCAGTAGCCCTATCGCGGCGAGCACTGAAGCTTTCTTT. It yields the protein CASSPIAASTEAFF.

The chain employs TRBV9 and TRBJ1-2, with TRBD1 matching over 8 bases. This CDR3 is built from 15 residues. J gave up 1 base and V 4 bases, and 6 bases lay outside the gene matches. CDR1 and CDR2 from the germline V gene are SGDLS and YYNGEE. CDR3 loop: CASSPRQGINYGYTF. The CDR3 DNA is TGTGCCAGCAGCCCAAGACAGGGGATTAACTATGGCTACACCTTC.

This clone was seen a handful of times. This chain links TRBV5-4 with TRBJ2-3; the match to TRBD2 covers 16 bases. Trimming cost V 4 bases and J 3 bases; bases outside gene matches: 14. Germline CDR1 reads SGHNT; CDR2 reads YYREEE (reference sequence). This CDR3 spans 20 amino acids. The CDR3 DNA reads TGTGCCAGCAGCCAGGGACTAGCGGGAGGGCCACAGAAAATTACAGATACGCAGTATTTT. Protein: CASSQGLAGGPQKITDTQYF. Combining the CDR3 with reference TRBV5-4 and TRBJ2-3 gives the whole variable domain ETGVTQSPTHLIKTRGQQVTLRCSSQSGHNTVSWYQQALGQGPQFIFQYYREEENGRGNFPPRFSGLQFPNYSSELNVNALELDDSALYLCASSQGLAGGPQKITDTQYFGPGTRLTVL.

This clone was counted a few times. The chain carries TRBV7-2 and TRBJ1-6; the D gene is possibly TRBD1 (5 bases). The CDR3 totals 12 residues. Germline V gene sequence: CDR1 SGHTA, CDR2 FQGNSA. V lost 6 bases, J lost 7 bases, and 7 bases lay in between. CDR3 coding DNA: TGTGCCAGCAGACGACAGAATTCACCCCTCCACTTT. Amino acids: CASRRQNSPLHF.

This chain uses TRBV4-1 with TRBJ2-6; D is unresolved. This CDR3 is 15 amino acids long. V was shortened by 4 bases and J by 0 bases, with 7 bases between the two germline ends. CDR1 and CDR2 from the germline V gene are MGHRA and YSYEKL. CDR3 region: CASSLRSSGANVLTF. Here the CDR3 DNA reads TGCGCCAGCAGCCTTAGGAGCTCTGGGGCCAACGTCCTGACTTTC.

The chain has TRBV11-2 and TRBJ2-1; D is possibly TRBD1 (5 bases). The CDR3 sequence is 16 residues long. V was pared by 2 bases and J by 6 bases, with 17 bases between. From germline, CDR1 is SGHAT and CDR2 FQNNGV. The CDR3 loop is CASSLSGSTGGNEQFF. The CDR3 nucleotides are TGTGCCAGCAGCTTATCCGGGTCAACAGGCGGCAATGAGCAGTTCTTC. Complete variable domain (other parts from reference TRBV11-2 and TRBJ2-1): EAGVAQSPRYKIIEKRQSVAFWCNPISGHATLYWYQQILGQGPKLLIQFQNNGVVDDSQLPKDRFSAERLKGVDSTLKIQPAKLEDSAVYLCASSLSGSTGGNEQFFGPGTRLTVL.

This clone was seen a single time. The chain uses TRBV4-3 and TRBJ2-3; TRBD2 matches at 7 bases. The CDR3 has 16 residues. Germline assignment: CDR1 LGHNA and CDR2 YSLEER. The V segment lost 1 base and the J segment 1 base; nucleotides outside the gene matches: 5. The CDR3: CASSQGSGRGTDTQYF. CDR3 nucleotide sequence: TGCGCCAGCAGCCAAGGTAGTGGGAGGGGCACAGATACGCAGTATTTT.

This chain links TRBV7-2 with TRBJ2-1, with 9 nucleotides matching TRBD2. CDR3 length: 16 residues. V was pared by 2 bases and J by 8 bases, with 10 bases of the junction left unmatched. Germline CDR1 and CDR2: SGHTA and FQGNSA. The DNA for the CDR3 is TGTGCCAGCAGCTTAACGCTTAGCGGGAGTATCGATGAGCAGTTCTTC. Protein: CASSLTLSGSIDEQFF.

The chain links TRBV7-3 to TRBJ2-1, with 14 bases aligning to TRBD2. Germline V gene lookup returns CDR1 SGHTA and CDR2 FQGTGA. The CDR3 totals 14 residues. V was pared by 8 bases and J by 5 bases, with 2 bases of the junction left unmatched. CDR3 sequence reads: CASGLAGGHNEQFF. DNA of the CDR3: TGTGCCAGCGGACTAGCGGGAGGTCACAATGAGCAGTTCTTC.

This clone has more than one count but fewer than ten. V is TRBV5-6 and J is TRBJ2-7, with TRBD2 matching over 9 bases. V lost 4 bases, J lost 6 bases, and 8 bases stayed unmatched. Per germline, CDR1 SGHDT and CDR2 YYEEEE. The CDR3 spans 14 residues. Here the CDR3 DNA reads TGTGCCAGCAGCCGTGGGACTAGCAGCTCCGAGCAGTACTTC. Residues: CASSRGTSSSEQYF. The entire variable domain, with the rest obtained from reference TRBV5-6 and TRBJ2-7, is as follows: DAGVTQSPTHLIKTRGQQVTLRCSPKSGHDTVSWYQQALGQGPQFIFQYYEEEERQRGNFPDRFSGHQFPNYSSELNVNALLLGDSALYLCASSRGTSSSEQYFGPGTRLTVT.

The chain recombines TRBV27 with TRBJ2-7, with 11 bases fitting TRBD2. CDR1 is MNHEY and CDR2 is SMNVEV in the germline V gene (reference sequence). V was clipped by 2 bases and J by 0 bases; unmatched bases: 3. This CDR3 spans 16 amino acids. DNA of the CDR3: TGTGCCAGCAGTTTAGGGGGACTAGCGGCCTCCTACGAGCAGTACTTC. Its translation is CASSLGGLAASYEQYF.

The chain links TRBV18 to TRBJ2-7; 7 bases line up with TRBD1. The length of the CDR3 is 13 residues. Per germline, CDR1 KGHSH and CDR2 LQKENI. V lost 3 bases, J lost 4 bases, and 3 bases stayed unmatched. CDR3 sequence (DNA): TGTGCCAGCTCACCCGACAGGGATTACGAGCAGTACTTC. This encodes CASSPDRDYEQYF.

The chain has TRBV5-1 and TRBJ1-2; no definite D call. The CDR3 is 14 amino acids. V lost 0 bases to trimming and J lost 4 bases, with 10 bases between them. Germline CDR1 SGHRS, CDR2 YFSETQ. The CDR3 here is CASSLALSGYGYTF. The CDR3 DNA reads as TGCGCCAGCAGCTTGGCGCTATCAGGCTATGGCTACACCTTC. The variable domain in full, with the rest retrieved from reference TRBV5-1 and TRBJ1-2, is KAGVTQTPRYLIKTRGQQVTLSCSPISGHRSVSWYQQTPGQGLQFLFEYFSETQRNKGNFPGRFSGRQFSNSRSEMNVSTLELGDSALYLCASSLALSGYGYTFGSGTRLTVV.